The sequence of this T cell receptor (beta chain) was determined in a study of blood T cell repertoires in COVID-19. The overall study: Donors in the United States, Italy and Spain gave samples during acute or convalescent COVID-19.

The CDR3 length is 17 residues. Germline lookup yields CDR1 LNHDA and CDR2 SQIVND (reference sequence). Germline trimming cut 3 bases from V and 8 bases from J; bases unmatched to any gene: 13. The authors' processing: The assay estimated nucleated cells by amplifying reference gene primers. This table comes from immunoSEQ multiplex PCR, and its TCRdb copy is limited to in-frame clones, with some not included. That table is the source of V, J and clone size, and D and trimming were worked out from the DNA. The sample shows more than 85,000 clones, over 70% of them seen only once. This clone occurred once.

Input material: peripheral blood. The clonotype comes from a man aged 55 to 69 with acute or convalescent COVID-19. V is TRBV19 and J is TRBJ1-4; 9 positions match TRBD1. CDR3 in DNA: TGTGCCAGTAGTATCCCTCAACACAGGGGGCTTAAGGAAAAACTGTTTTTT. Its protein is CASSIPQHRGLKEKLFF.